The entry below gives a single TCR beta chain sequence along with its context. This clone appeared many times. Its cognate antigen has yet to be identified. It has no much larger one-base neighbor in the sample; base qualities were not kept. These data belong to a study of blood T cell repertoires in COVID-19 (dated by TCRdb to 2019 to 2021). Context from the whole study: Samples from collaborators originated in the United States, Italy and Spain and spanned both the acute and convalescent phases of COVID-19. The material from the prospective study consisted of cDNA or gDNA derived from T cells, B-cell-depleted T cells, or PBMCs. Deeply sampled blood TCRbeta repertoires from subjects exposed to, actively infected with, or recovered from COVID-19 were included in the dataset. A freely available public database, intended as a resource for researchers studying the immune response to SARS-CoV-2, is where the repertoires were released. Samples were obtained from the ongoing ImmuneRACE study (first 160 participants) and from 1,254 subjects provided by 6 global collaborators. Nearly every sample came with metadata listing a de-identified subject ID, COVID-19 status, age in years and sex. HLA class I and class II types, where available, came from metadata supplied by the sample provider rather than from assay-based typing.

Paper-wide results and their limitations: Clinical and demographic metadata were provided uncurated, with the amount varying by source and participant.

Its CDR3 holds 13 amino acids, cysteine through phenylalanine. Only CDR3 DNA is held: 39 bases, read in frame from base 1. CDR1 SEHNR and CDR2 FQNEAQ are derived from the germline V gene (reference sequence). V has 8 bases trimmed and J has 2 bases trimmed; junction bases matching no gene number 2. TCRbeta CDR3 regions were amplified from genomic DNA using the immunoSEQ Assay, a bias-controlled multiplex PCR. In the paper's pipeline: The number of nucleated cells in each sample was estimated from the amplification of reference gene primers within the assay. Sequence reads were collapsed and filtered to measure the absolute abundance of every unique TCRbeta CDR3 rearrangement. For each sample, productive Simpson clonality was calculated as the square root of Simpson's diversity index across productive rearrangements. The table was pulled from immuneACCESS by TCRdb, which kept in-frame rearrangements only. Such tables lose some clones; where checked, under half of the loss comes from unresolved V genes, and the rest has no known cause. The D gene and trimming were derived from the DNA, and the V and J assignments and clone size from that table. For this sample the table gives about 91,000 clones, of which around 80% were detected only once. Jointly, the top ten make up more than 6.5% of the sample.

Each collaborating institution followed its own protocols to collect whole blood in K2EDTA tubes. For TCRbeta analysis, collaborator samples were shipped as frozen whole blood, as isolated PBMCs, or as DNA extracted from either sample type. The chain employs TRBV7-9 and TRBJ1-5, and TRBD1 aligns with 8 junction nucleotides. The origin of this receptor is a man in his 70s with acute or convalescent COVID-19. Sequencing was done on a sample of peripheral blood. The bases read TGTGCCAGCCAACAGGGGGGCAATCAGCCCCAGCATTTT. This sequence encodes CASQQGGNQPQHF.